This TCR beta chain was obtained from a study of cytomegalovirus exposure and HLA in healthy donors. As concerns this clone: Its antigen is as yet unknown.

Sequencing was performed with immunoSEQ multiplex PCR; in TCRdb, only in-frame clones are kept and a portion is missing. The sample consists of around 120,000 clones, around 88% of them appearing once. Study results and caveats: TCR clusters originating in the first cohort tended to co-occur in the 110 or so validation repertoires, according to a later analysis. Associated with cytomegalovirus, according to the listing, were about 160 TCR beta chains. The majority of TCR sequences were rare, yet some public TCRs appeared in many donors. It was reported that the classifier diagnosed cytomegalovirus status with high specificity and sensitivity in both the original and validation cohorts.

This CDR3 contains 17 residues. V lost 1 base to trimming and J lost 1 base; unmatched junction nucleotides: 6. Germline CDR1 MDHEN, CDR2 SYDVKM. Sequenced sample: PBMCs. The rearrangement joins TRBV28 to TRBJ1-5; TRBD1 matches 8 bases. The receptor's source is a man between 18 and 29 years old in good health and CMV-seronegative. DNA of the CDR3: TGTGCCAGCAGTTTATACGGACAGGGAATCAGCAATCAGCCCCAGCATTTT. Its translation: CASSLYGQGISNQPQHF.